This T cell receptor (beta chain) was identified during a study of blood T cell repertoires in COVID-19. Cohorts were determined from participant-reported clinical history. Among Cohort 3 donors, those recovered had two negative PCRs, clearance, or symptom resolution. Method: immunoSEQ multiplex PCR; TCRdb's copy keeps in-frame clones and lacks some. The sample has fewer than 300,000 clones, 85% seen once; the top ten hold roughly 2.5%. The CDR3 runs 14 residues. Trimming shortened V by 6 bases and J by 2 bases, and 11 bases separated the two germline ends. Germline values: CDR1 SGHAT, CDR2 FQNNGV. The clonotype comes from a woman aged 45-59 years who had recovered from COVID-19. The rearrangement joins TRBV11-2 to TRBJ1-3; D uncertain. Sequences were obtained from PBMCs or T cells enriched from blood (not recorded which). CDR3 loop: CASRLPVAGNTIYF. In DNA, the CDR3 is TGTGCCAGCAGGCTCCCGGTAGCTGGAAACACCATATATTTT.